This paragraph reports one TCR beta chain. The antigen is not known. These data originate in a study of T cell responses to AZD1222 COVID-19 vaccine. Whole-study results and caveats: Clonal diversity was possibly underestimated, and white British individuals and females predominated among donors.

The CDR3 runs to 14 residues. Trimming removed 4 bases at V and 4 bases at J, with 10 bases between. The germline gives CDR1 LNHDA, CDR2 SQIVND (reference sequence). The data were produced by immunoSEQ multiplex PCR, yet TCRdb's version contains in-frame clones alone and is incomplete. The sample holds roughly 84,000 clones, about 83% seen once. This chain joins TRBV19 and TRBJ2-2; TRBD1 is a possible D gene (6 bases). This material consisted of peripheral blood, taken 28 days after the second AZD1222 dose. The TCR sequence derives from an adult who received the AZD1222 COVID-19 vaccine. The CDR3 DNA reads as TGTGCCAGTAGTAAACAGGGCGGCACCGGGGAGCTGTTTTTT. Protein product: CASSKQGGTGELFF.